A single TCR beta chain is shown here with its context. Its antigen is not known. Study donors comprised healthy, HIV-negative adults devoid of recent acute infection or vaccination. Using immunoSEQ multiplex PCR, the repertoire was profiled, and TCRdb retains in-frame clones only, with some absent. The sample lists 150,000 to 200,000 clones; over 80% were seen once. V was trimmed by 8 bases and J by 0 bases, leaving 20 bases between them. The CDR3 covers 16 residues. Germline CDR1 and CDR2: SSHAT and FNYEAQ (reference sequence). The entry originates in a study of shared clonotypes between healthy human individuals. The wider study: A donor's plate count was three for CD4 naive and three for CD4 memory; CD8 naive had two and CD8 memory one.

The study's findings and limits: Several donors showed sharing of approximately 4.7% of naive CD4 clonotypes. Having only a few donors restricted how much genetic and exposure-history diversity was captured.

V and J are TRBV7-7 and TRBJ2-7; D is perhaps TRBD2 (7 bases). The TCR sequence derives from a woman between 25 and 40 years old in good health. Input material: naive CD4+ T cells sorted from blood. Regarding subset: CD45RA+ positively selected. This CDR3 reads CASLGGGRRSSYEQYF. CDR3 bases: TGTGCCAGCTTGGGGGGGGGCCGCCGCAGCTCCTACGAGCAGTACTTC.